Listed below are T cell receptor beta chains from one sample, sequenced in a study of blood T cell repertoires in COVID-19. Some clones are missing from TCRdb's copy, which holds only in-frame ones; the method was immunoSEQ multiplex PCR. The repertoire consists of around 140,000 clones, with around 88% occurring once and the leading ten covering about 28%. Sequenced input: peripheral blood. The receptors originated from a human donor in a cohort sampled during active COVID-19. The CDR3 runs from the conserved cysteine through the conserved F or W. D genes are given only for firm matches. Size is omitted from some rows. Given values are once, few, many or a class for expanded clones.

v_gene	abundance	j_gene	d_gene	CDR3aa	CDR3nt
TRBV5-5	NA	TRBJ2-5	TRBD2	CASTPGGGGRETQYF	TGTGCCAGCACCCCTGGGGGGGGTGGGCGAGAGACCCAGTACTTC
TRBV3-1/TRBV3-2	NA	TRBJ1-1	NA	CASSQNMGLNTEAFF	TGTGCCAGCAGCCAAAATATGGGCTTGAACACTGAAGCTTTCTTT
TRBV10-3	NA	TRBJ1-6	NA	CAISESLDSVNSPLHF	TGTGCCATCAGTGAGTCTTTGGACAGTGTTAATTCACCCCTCCACTTT
TRBV9	NA	TRBJ2-1	NA	CASSVGGLYNEQFF	TGTGCCAGCAGCGTAGGCGGGCTCTACAATGAGCAGTTCTTC
TRBV6-4	NA	TRBJ2-3	TRBD1	CASSWTGGEADTQYF	TGTGCCAGCAGTTGGACAGGGGGCGAGGCAGATACGCAGTATTTT
TRBV2	NA	TRBJ1-2	NA	CASSEALGGGYTF	TGTGCCAGCAGTGAAGCGCTGGGGGGTGGCTACACCTTC
TRBV6-5	NA	TRBJ2-3	NA	CASSFTIADTDTQYF	TGTGCCAGCAGTTTCACTATAGCGGACACAGATACGCAGTATTTT
TRBV9	NA	TRBJ2-2	NA	CASSVGLPTGELFF	TGTGCCAGCAGCGTGGGACTTCCCACCGGGGAGCTGTTTTTT
TRBV7-9	once	TRBJ1-2	NA	CASSLPTGLNYGYTF	TGTGCCAGCAGCTTACCCACAGGGCTGAACTATGGCTACACCTTC
TRBV5-1	NA	TRBJ2-5	TRBD1	CASSLGRRSGTGNQETQYF	TGCGCCAGCAGCTTGGGGCGGCGGTCAGGGACAGGGAACCAAGAGACCCAGTACTTC
TRBV7-2	once	TRBJ2-3	TRBD2	CASSLVGGGMDTQYF	TGTGCCAGCAGCTTAGTGGGCGGGGGGATGGATACGCAGTATTTT
TRBV5-6	NA	TRBJ2-1	TRBD1	CASSFTGDEQFF	TGTGCCAGCAGCTTTACAGGGGACGAGCAGTTCTTC
TRBV6-5	NA	TRBJ2-2	NA	CASSYAGRGDTGELFF	TGTGCCAGCAGTTACGCCGGGCGCGGGGACACCGGGGAGCTGTTTTTT
TRBV5-1	NA	TRBJ2-3	NA	CASSAAVGSSDTQYF	TGCGCCAGCAGCGCTGCGGTTGGAAGTTCAGATACGCAGTATTTT
TRBV4-1	NA	TRBJ1-4	NA	CASSQGTGEKLFF	TGCGCCAGCAGCCAAGGAACAGGGGAAAAACTGTTTTTT
TRBV5-1	NA	TRBJ1-5	NA	CASSPGRGNQPQHF	TGCGCCAGCAGCCCGGGCAGGGGCAATCAGCCCCAGCATTTT
TRBV3-1/TRBV3-2	NA	TRBJ1-2	NA	CASSQRTVNYGYTF	TGTGCCAGCAGCCAACGTACGGTTAACTATGGCTACACCTTC
TRBV4-1	NA	TRBJ1-5	NA	CASSQNYPGQYQPQHF	TGCGCCAGCAGCCAAAACTATCCGGGACAATATCAGCCCCAGCATTTT
TRBV5-6	NA	TRBJ1-2	TRBD1	CASSLVGQRNYGYTF	TGTGCCAGCAGCTTGGTGGGACAGAGAAACTATGGCTACACCTTC
TRBV5-4	once	TRBJ2-1	NA	CASSLGGSSYNEQFF	TGTGCCAGCAGCCTCGGGGGTAGCTCCTACAATGAGCAGTTCTTC
TRBV7-2	NA	TRBJ2-5	NA	CASSSSLTSLETQYF	TGTGCCAGCAGCTCATCTTTGACTAGTTTGGAGACCCAGTACTTC
TRBV15	NA	TRBJ1-1	NA	CATLADMNTEAFF	TGTGCCACCCTGGCAGACATGAACACTGAAGCTTTCTTT
TRBV6-2/TRBV6-3	NA	TRBJ1-1	NA	CASSPPLANTEAFF	TGTGCCAGCAGTCCCCCGCTGGCGAACACTGAAGCTTTCTTT
TRBV7-2	NA	TRBJ1-5	NA	CASFGGEGQPQHF	TGTGCCAGCTTCGGTGGGGAGGGTCAGCCCCAGCATTTT
TRBV3-1/TRBV3-2	NA	TRBJ2-2	TRBD2	CASSQETSGVSGELFF	TGTGCCAGCAGCCAAGAGACTAGCGGGGTGTCCGGGGAGCTGTTTTTT
TRBV19	NA	TRBJ2-4	NA	CASSMRDTLQNIQYF	TGTGCCAGTAGTATGAGGGACACCCTCCAAAACATTCAGTACTTC
TRBV27	once	TRBJ2-7	TRBD1	CASRQGETLYEQYF	TGTGCCAGCAGACAGGGGGAAACTCTCTACGAGCAGTACTTC
TRBV7-8	NA	TRBJ1-5	NA	CASSLGPRGGNQPQHF	TGTGCCAGCAGCTTGGGGCCCAGGGGTGGCAATCAGCCCCAGCATTTT
TRBV6-6	NA	TRBJ1-6	NA	CASSLGTNNSPLHF	TGTGCCAGCAGTTTGGGGACTAACAATTCACCCCTCCACTTT
TRBV6-2/TRBV6-3	once	TRBJ1-5	TRBD1	CASSYRLWGQGSPQHF	TGTGCCAGCAGTTACCGCCTATGGGGACAGGGTAGTCCCCAGCATTTT
TRBV20-1	NA	TRBJ2-7	NA	CSWGVDYEQYF	TGCAGTTGGGGCGTCGACTACGAGCAGTACTTC
TRBV5-4	NA	TRBJ1-1	NA	CASSLGYLQGQGAFF	TGTGCCAGCAGCTTGGGGTATTTACAGGGTCAGGGAGCTTTCTTT
TRBV7-6	NA	TRBJ1-1	NA	CASSSTRWTEAFF	TGTGCCAGCAGCTCAACGAGATGGACTGAAGCTTTCTTT
TRBV28	NA	TRBJ2-4	NA	CASSYSAGPIQYF	TGTGCCAGCAGTTATTCCGCGGGGCCCATTCAGTACTTC
TRBV7-2	NA	TRBJ2-1	TRBD1	CASSGTGKGHEQFF	TGTGCCAGCAGCGGGACAGGGAAGGGACATGAGCAGTTCTTC
TRBV25-1	NA	TRBJ2-7	NA	CASSESLITNYEQYF	TGTGCCAGCAGTGAAAGCCTAATTACGAACTACGAGCAGTACTTC
TRBV9	NA	TRBJ1-2	NA	CASSAGGQSNYGYTF	TGTGCCAGCAGCGCCGGTGGACAGTCTAACTATGGCTACACCTTC
TRBV5-1	NA	TRBJ1-6	NA	CASSPRDLRNSPLHF	TGCGCCAGCAGCCCCCGAGACCTCAGGAATTCACCCCTCCACTTT
TRBV3-1/TRBV3-2	NA	TRBJ2-7	TRBD2	CASSVLAGGYEQYF	TGTGCCAGCAGCGTCCTAGCGGGGGGTTACGAGCAGTACTTC
TRBV5-1	NA	TRBJ1-2	TRBD1	CASSFGTGGDYGYTF	TGCGCCAGCAGCTTCGGGACAGGGGGCGACTATGGCTACACCTTC
TRBV19	NA	TRBJ1-2	NA	CASRQGAGYTF	TGTGCCAGTAGACAAGGGGCCGGCTACACCTTC
TRBV7-8	NA	TRBJ2-7	TRBD1	CASSYPGQSYEQYF	TGTGCCAGCAGCTATCCGGGACAGTCCTACGAGCAGTACTTC
TRBV25-1	NA	TRBJ2-7	NA	CASSDLAGMYEQYF	TGTGCCAGCAGTGACTTGGCAGGAATGTACGAGCAGTACTTC
TRBV11-2	NA	TRBJ2-7	NA	CASSPITGSYEQYF	TGTGCCAGCAGCCCTATAACAGGGTCCTACGAGCAGTACTTC
TRBV11-2	NA	TRBJ2-1	TRBD2	CASSRRTSGGAINEQFF	TGTGCCAGCAGCCGCCGGACTAGCGGGGGGGCCATTAATGAGCAGTTCTTC
TRBV6-2/TRBV6-3	NA	TRBJ1-1	NA	CASSYDPEAEAFF	TGTGCCAGCAGTTACGATCCAGAGGCTGAAGCTTTCTTT
TRBV11-2	NA	TRBJ1-2	TRBD1	CASSLRTGPNYGYTF	TGTGCCAGCAGCTTGAGGACAGGCCCTAACTATGGCTACACCTTC
TRBV5-4	NA	TRBJ2-2	NA	CASSLDRGYGELFF	TGTGCCAGCAGCTTGGATCGAGGCTACGGGGAGCTGTTTTTT
TRBV7-2	NA	TRBJ1-1	TRBD1	CASSLNEDRWTEAFF	TGTGCCAGCAGCTTAAACGAGGACAGGTGGACTGAAGCTTTCTTT
TRBV4-1	NA	TRBJ1-2	NA	CASSQEGVGIYGYTF	TGCGCCAGCAGCCAAGAAGGGGTAGGGATCTATGGCTACACCTTC
TRBV27	NA	TRBJ2-5	NA	CASSLGSGQETQYF	TGTGCCAGCAGTTTGGGTAGCGGCCAAGAGACCCAGTACTTC
TRBV20-1	NA	TRBJ2-3	TRBD2	CSASLAGADTQYF	TGCAGTGCTAGTCTAGCGGGGGCAGATACGCAGTATTTT
TRBV6-5	NA	TRBJ2-3	NA	CASSYSGTSTDTQYF	TGTGCCAGCAGTTACTCAGGGACTAGCACAGATACGCAGTATTTT